This TCR beta chain was captured in a study of spatial heterogeneity in lung cancer. MiXCR was run by TCRdb on the 5' RACE reads, yielding one entry per CDR3 protein. The sample holds some 80,000 distinct CDR3 sequences, approximately 8% seen once. The table lists this clonotype with a few counts. The time point: sample taken at primary tumor resection. Germline assignment: CDR1 ENHRY and CDR2 SYGVKD. The CDR3 sequence is 13 residues long. V lost 6 bases, J lost 5 bases, and 11 bases lay in between. This sample comprised PBMCs, obtained at surgery. The TCR originated in a male donor with early-stage non-small cell lung cancer. V and J are TRBV10-3 and TRBJ2-1; D possibly matches TRBD1 or TRBD2 (5 bases each). The chain's CDR3 is CAISRDADNEQFF. CDR3 sequence (DNA): TGTGCCATCAGCCGGGACGCAGACAATGAGCAGTTCTTC.